This is a list of T cell receptor beta chains from one sample in a study of shared clonotypes between healthy human individuals. Generated by immunoSEQ multiplex PCR, the TCRdb table keeps only in-frame clones and is missing some. The table has millions of clones, approximately 94% seen once. Sequencing input: naive CD8+ T cells from PBMCs. The receptors shown here come from a man aged 18 to 29 in good health. Some clones in this sample may be carry-over from other donors' samples. Both conserved end residues are trimmed from each CDR3. Size values are once, few and many counts, or a class for expanded clones, and some rows have none.

>TRBJ1-3|TRBV7-9|-
ASTEGASGNTIY
>TRBJ2-7|TRBV25-1|once
ASRDYNEQY
>TRBJ2-1|TRBV27|-
ASSLLGGTEQF
>TRBJ1-1|TRBV7-8|-
ASSPDLLGDTEAF
>TRBJ2-3|TRBV27|-
ASSLSTDTQY
>TRBJ2-7|TRBV7-8|-
ASSSRGVNSYEQY
>TRBJ2-5|TRBV2|-
ASSESQLGD
>TRBJ1-3|TRBV6-1|-
ASSRAEEGNTIY
>TRBJ1-5|TRBV27|-
ASSRDSIQPQH
>TRBJ2-2|TRBV7-9|-
ASSARDSNTGELF
>TRBJ2-7|TRBV29-1|-
SVATTGTEQY
>TRBJ1-3|TRBV27|-
ASSPTLWGNTIY
>TRBJ2-1|TRBV11-3|-
ASRYNEQF
>TRBJ2-1|TRBV27|-
ASSLGGGFGEQF
>TRBJ2-5|TRBV7-2|once
ASSSARPPREETQY
>TRBJ2-2|TRBV4-1|-
ASSQPNTGELF
>TRBJ1-5|TRBV6-1|-
ASSKSRGTEPQH
>TRBJ1-1|TRBV14|-
ASSLLVNTEAF